This T cell receptor (beta chain) was identified in a study of blood T cell repertoires in COVID-19. About the study: Nucleic acid was either cDNA or gDNA, and it came from T cells, B-cell-depleted T cells, or PBMCs.

This CDR3 region has 12 residues. Germline CDR1 SGHTA, CDR2 FQGNSA. The ends were cut back, 5 bases at V and 8 bases at J, with 10 bases in the middle. Under the authors' procedure: Quantification of nucleated cells was approximated via reference gene primer amplification. Measured with immunoSEQ multiplex PCR; TCRdb has only the in-frame clones, and not every one. That table supplies the V and J calls and clone size; D and trimming were determined from the DNA. The data show tens of thousands of clones, with 80% to 90% seen just once and roughly 5.6% held by the top ten. The chain joins TRBV7-2 to TRBJ2-1; D unclear. This TCR came from a man aged 45-65 years with active COVID-19. The sequencing input was peripheral blood. CDR3 loop: CASSQTGDEQFF. CDR3 in DNA: TGTGCCAGCAGCCAGACTGGCGATGAGCAGTTCTTC.